This TCR beta chain was sequenced for a study of blood T cell repertoires in COVID-19. Study at large: Material from acute and convalescent COVID-19 was sourced from the United States, Italy and Spain. T cells, B-cell-depleted T cells, or PBMCs supplied cDNA or gDNA.

How the authors handled the data: Reference gene primer amplification yielded estimated nucleated cell counts. Assay: immunoSEQ multiplex PCR; the TCRdb copy retains only in-frame clones and omits some. That table gives V, J and clone size, and the DNA gave D and trimming. The top ten clones hold roughly 8% of a sample with roughly 300,000 clones, roughly 86% of them seen once. This receptor was taken from a woman between 45 and 60 years old who had recovered from COVID-19. Sample: peripheral blood.

Here the CDR3 reads CASRGVRGRREQYF. The CDR3 region has the DNA TGTGCCAGCAGGGGGGTGCGGGGGCGTCGCGAGCAGTACTTC. The genes are TRBV2 and TRBJ2-7; D possibly corresponds to TRBD2 (7 bases). Trimming removed 6 bases from V and 6 bases from J, with 18 bases in between. The CDR3 extends over 14 amino acids. Germline CDR1 reads SNHLY; CDR2 reads FYNNEI.